This T cell receptor beta chain originates from a study of CD8 T cells in ankylosing spondylitis. Study findings and constraints: Among TCR beta sequences, a motif of several highly homologous variants appeared characteristic of ankylosing spondylitis blood. Previous work reported some of these motif variants in the synovial fluid and blood of reactive arthritis.

One entry per CDR3 protein results from TCRdb running MiXCR on the 5' RACE reads. This table has around 490,000 distinct CDR3 sequences, about 5.4% appearing once. This clonotype has at least ten counts. Its antigen is not known. Germline CDR1 and CDR2: SGHTA and FQGNSA. The CDR3 loop spans 14 amino acids. V dropped 5 bases and J dropped 8 bases, with 18 bases sitting between them. Sequenced input: blood, either unsorted or a sorted T cell fraction (not recorded which). This receptor was identified in a male donor with ankylosing spondylitis. The V and J genes are TRBV7-2 and TRBJ1-2, with D tentatively TRBD1 (5 bases). The CDR3 is CASSRRTTHLGYTF. In DNA form, the CDR3 reads TGTGCCAGCAGCCGTAGGACAACCCACCTCGGCTACACCTTC.